Below, 24 T cell receptor beta chains from the same sample are listed, as sequenced in a study of blood T cell repertoires in COVID-19. Measured with immunoSEQ multiplex PCR; TCRdb has only the in-frame clones, and not every one. The sample contains approximately 320,000 clones, roughly nine tenths of which appear only once. Sequencing was performed on PBMCs or T cells enriched from blood (not recorded which). These TCRs come from a man in his sixties who had recovered from COVID-19.

This chain links TRBV11-3 with TRBJ2-7; TRBD2 aligns across 11 bases. V gave up 1 base and J gave up 7 bases; unmatched junction bases: 6. This CDR3 is 15 amino acids long. CDR1 is SGHNT and CDR2 is YENEEA in the germline V gene. CDR3 in amino acids: CASSLATSGTLEQYF. The CDR3, as DNA: TGTGCCAGCAGCTTAGCGACTAGCGGGACCCTGGAGCAGTACTTC.

The V gene is TRBV5-4, the J gene TRBJ2-7; 15 bases agree with TRBD2. Germline assignment: CDR1 SGHNT and CDR2 YYREEE (reference sequence). With 4 bases clipped from V and 2 bases from J, the junction kept 4 bases outside the gene matches. The CDR3 spans 16 residues. CDR3 bases: TGTGCCAGCAGCCCCCGGACTAGCGGGAGGGCCTACGAGCAGTACTTC. Residues: CASSPRTSGRAYEQYF.

The chain recombines TRBV2 with TRBJ1-3; no reliable D call. CDR1 is SNHLY, CDR2 FYNNEI, per germline. V was shortened by 5 bases and J by 2 bases, with 25 bases between the two germline ends. This CDR3 is built from 19 residues. As DNA, the CDR3 is TGTGCCAGCAGTTTCCGCCTACGGGTGCCCGCCGGGGCTGGAAACACCATATATTTT. Protein: CASSFRLRVPAGAGNTIYF.

The gene calls are TRBV18 and TRBJ2-2; 7 positions match TRBD2. Germline V CDR1 and CDR2: KGHSH, LQKENI. V gave up 6 bases and J gave up 2 bases; unmatched junction bases: 12. The CDR3 has 17 amino acids. The CDR3 loop reads CASSSFSGGANTGELFF. The CDR3 DNA sequence: TGTGCCAGCTCGTCTTTTTCGGGGGGAGCTAACACCGGGGAGCTGTTTTTT.

The chain has TRBV12-3 or TRBV12-4 and TRBJ1-5, with D possibly matching TRBD1 (5 bases). Deletions cut 4 bases from V and 4 bases from J, with 8 bases between. The CDR3 runs to 13 residues. The CDR3, as DNA: TGTGCCAGCAGTTCCACAGGAAATCAGCCCCAGCATTTT. Protein: CASSSTGNQPQHF.

The V and J genes are TRBV7-3 and TRBJ1-6, with D tentatively TRBD1 (6 bases). The V and J ends lost 3 bases and 9 bases respectively, with 9 bases between them. This CDR3 is 13 amino acids long. Germline V gene data show CDR1 as SGHTA and CDR2 as FQGTGA. The CDR3 protein is CASSLTGPSPLHF. The CDR3 region has the DNA TGTGCCAGCAGCTTGACAGGACCTTCACCCCTCCACTTT.

This chain uses TRBV12-3 or TRBV12-4 with TRBJ1-2; TRBD1 might be the D (5 bases). Deletions cut 3 bases from V and 8 bases from J, with 13 bases between. There are 13 residues in the CDR3. CDR3: CASSLGTPGGYTF. As DNA, the CDR3 is TGTGCCAGCAGTTTGGGGACTCCGGGGGGCTACACCTTC.

The chain is built from TRBV3-1 (or the pseudogene TRBV3-2) and TRBJ2-7; TRBD2 matches 9 bases. V was pared by 4 bases and J by 0 bases, with 7 bases of the junction left unmatched. Germline lookup yields CDR1 LGHDT and CDR2 YNNKEL (reference sequence). This CDR3 region has 16 residues. The CDR3 protein is CASSPAGSGSSYEQYF. The CDR3 DNA sequence: TGTGCCAGCAGCCCGGCGGGTAGCGGGAGCTCCTACGAGCAGTACTTC.

The chain links TRBV11-2 to TRBJ2-1, with D tentatively TRBD2 (7 bases). Germline V CDR1 and CDR2: SGHAT, FQNNGV. V dropped 2 bases and J dropped 6 bases, with 20 bases sitting between them. CDR3 length: 17 amino acids. The CDR3 region has the DNA TGTGCCAGCAGCTTACTCTATGGGGGGGACATTTTCAATGAGCAGTTCTTC. This encodes CASSLLYGGDIFNEQFF.

The V call is TRBV4-3, the J call TRBJ1-5; no clear D gene. Germline V gene sequence: CDR1 LGHNA, CDR2 YSLEER. Trimming cost V 0 bases and J 0 bases, with 6 bases left between them. There are 15 residues in the CDR3. The CDR3 sequence: CASSQDHYSNQPQHF. The CDR3, as DNA: TGCGCCAGCAGCCAAGATCACTATAGCAATCAGCCCCAGCATTTT.

A single count supports this clone. The CDR3 protein is CASSLGGGSYNEQFF. The CDR3 region has the DNA TGTGCCAGCAGTTTAGGCGGGGGATCCTACAATGAGCAGTTCTTC. The gene calls are TRBV27 and TRBJ2-1; 7 bases match TRBD2. The CDR3 totals 15 residues. Trimming cost V 2 bases and J 1 base; bases outside gene matches: 2. Per germline, CDR1 MNHEY and CDR2 SMNVEV (reference sequence).

The chain links TRBV5-4 to TRBJ1-2; maybe TRBD1 (5 bases). Germline values: CDR1 SGHNT, CDR2 YYREEE (reference sequence). The CDR3 length is 15 residues. The V and J ends lost 0 bases and 0 bases respectively, with 9 bases between them. The CDR3 sequence: CASSLVQGPNYGYTF. For the CDR3, the DNA is TGTGCCAGCAGCTTGGTGCAGGGCCCTAACTATGGCTACACCTTC.

V and J are TRBV19 and TRBJ2-1, with 10 nucleotides matching TRBD1. Germline values: CDR1 LNHDA, CDR2 SQIVND (reference sequence). Trimming removed 0 bases from V and 6 bases from J; junction bases left unmatched: 14. This CDR3 has 19 residues. In DNA form, the CDR3 reads TGTGCCAGTAGTATAGAAGCAACCCGGGACAGGGGTCAGGGCAATGAGCAGTTCTTC. The encoded protein is CASSIEATRDRGQGNEQFF.

The CDR3 reads CASSPTPTRLEQYF. Written as DNA, the CDR3 is TGTGCCAGCAGCCCAACCCCAACACGTCTCGAGCAGTACTTC. The chain recombines TRBV9 with TRBJ2-7; no definite D call. The ends were cut back, 4 bases at V and 6 bases at J, with 17 bases in the middle. This CDR3 comprises 14 residues. Looked up from germline, CDR1 is SGDLS and CDR2 is YYNGEE.

This clone is a singleton in its sample. At the DNA level, this CDR3 is encoded by other sequences in the same sample as well. V is TRBV9 and J is TRBJ2-1, with D unclear. Trimming left V 0 bases short and J 4 bases short, with 5 bases between. CDR1 and CDR2 (germline): SGDLS, YYNGEE. This CDR3 region has 13 residues. CDR3 DNA: TGTGCCAGCAGCGTAGCTCTTTACAATGAGCAGTTCTTC. Amino acid sequence: CASSVALYNEQFF.

The V call is TRBV27, the J call TRBJ2-2; TRBD2 matches 8 bases. The CDR3 length is 21 residues. Trimming took 5 bases from V and 3 from J; bases not matched to a gene: 23. From germline, CDR1 is MNHEY and CDR2 SMNVEV (reference sequence). This chain's CDR3 is CASSPPPGVERGRRDTGELFF. CDR3 nucleotides: TGTGCCAGCAGTCCCCCCCCGGGGGTTGAGCGGGGGAGGCGGGACACCGGGGAGCTGTTTTTT.

The chain employs TRBV24-1 and TRBJ2-3, with D maybe TRBD1 (5 bases). CDR1 KGHDR and CDR2 SFDVKD come from the germline V gene. The CDR3 spans 15 residues. V was trimmed by 6 bases and J by 2 bases, leaving 14 bases between them. The CDR3 bases are TGTGCCACCAGTCCCAGGGTTGCACACACAGATACGCAGTATTTT. Translating gives CATSPRVAHTDTQYF.

This clone was seen a single time. This chain uses TRBV19 with TRBJ1-5, with TRBD1 matching over 7 bases. The V gene end was trimmed by 5 bases and the J gene end by 7 bases; junction bases not matched to a gene: 8. The CDR3 loop spans 14 amino acids. The germline V gene has CDR1 LNHDA and CDR2 SQIVND (reference sequence). The CDR3 sequence is CASSADRAKQPQHF. The CDR3 DNA follows: TGTGCCAGTAGTGCAGACAGGGCCAAACAGCCCCAGCATTTT.

V gene TRBV19 combines with J gene TRBJ1-4, with 8 positions matching TRBD1. The CDR3 totals 15 residues. The germline CDR1 and CDR2 sequences are LNHDA and SQIVND (reference sequence). V gave up 5 bases and J gave up 5 bases; unmatched junction bases: 7. The CDR3 spells CASSLRQGRNEKLFF. The CDR3 nucleotides are TGTGCCAGTAGTCTACGACAGGGGCGGAATGAAAAACTGTTTTTT.

This chain connects TRBV7-9 to TRBJ1-2, with TRBD1 as a possible D gene (5 bases). CDR1 is SEHNR, CDR2 FQNEAQ, per germline (reference sequence). The CDR3 covers 13 residues. Trimming shortened V by 1 base and J by 4 bases, and 7 bases separated the two germline ends. CDR3 coding DNA: TGTGCCAGCAGCTTAGGGGGCAGCTATGGCTACACCTTC. Its protein product is CASSLGGSYGYTF.

This clone was seen only once. V gene TRBV29-1 combines with J gene TRBJ2-1; D possibly corresponds to TRBD1 (5 bases). V lost 5 bases and J 5 bases, leaving 16 bases between the germline ends. Looked up from germline, CDR1 is SQVTM and CDR2 is ANQGSEA. The CDR3 is made up of 14 amino acids. In nucleotides, the CDR3 is TGCAGCGTTCTAACCCCGACAGCAAACAATGAGCAGTTCTTC. Protein sequence: CSVLTPTANNEQFF.

Only one count was recorded for this clone. V and J are TRBV3-1 (or the pseudogene TRBV3-2) and TRBJ1-2; 10 nucleotides line up with TRBD1. The CDR3 has 13 amino acids. Trimming took 4 bases from V and 13 from J; bases not matched to a gene: 9. Looked up from germline, CDR1 is LGHDT and CDR2 is YNNKEL (reference sequence). The CDR3 DNA reads TGTGCCAGCAGCCCGAGTGGCGGGACAGGGGCCACCTTC. It yields the protein CASSPSGGTGATF.

V and J are TRBV21-1 and TRBJ2-5; TRBD1 was called by the table and not checked on the DNA. TRBV21-1 has pseudogene status. The CDR3 consists of 15 residues. The CDR3 nucleotides read TGTGCCAGCCACGGACAGGGAACGTACCAAGAGACCCAGTACTTC. Residues: CASHGQGTYQETQYF.

The chain employs TRBV5-1 and TRBJ2-3, with D possibly being TRBD1 (5 bases). Trimming removed 3 bases at V and 6 bases at J, with 17 bases between. The CDR3 loop spans 15 amino acids. Germline lookup yields CDR1 SGHRS and CDR2 YFSETQ. CDR3 nucleotide sequence: TGCGCCAGCAGCTGGAAAGGGGCACTCGCGGATACGCAGTATTTT. Its protein is CASSWKGALADTQYF. Variable domain in full (rest from reference TRBV5-1 and TRBJ2-3): KAGVTQTPRYLIKTRGQQVTLSCSPISGHRSVSWYQQTPGQGLQFLFEYFSETQRNKGNFPGRFSGRQFSNSRSEMNVSTLELGDSALYLCASSWKGALADTQYFGPGTRLTVL.